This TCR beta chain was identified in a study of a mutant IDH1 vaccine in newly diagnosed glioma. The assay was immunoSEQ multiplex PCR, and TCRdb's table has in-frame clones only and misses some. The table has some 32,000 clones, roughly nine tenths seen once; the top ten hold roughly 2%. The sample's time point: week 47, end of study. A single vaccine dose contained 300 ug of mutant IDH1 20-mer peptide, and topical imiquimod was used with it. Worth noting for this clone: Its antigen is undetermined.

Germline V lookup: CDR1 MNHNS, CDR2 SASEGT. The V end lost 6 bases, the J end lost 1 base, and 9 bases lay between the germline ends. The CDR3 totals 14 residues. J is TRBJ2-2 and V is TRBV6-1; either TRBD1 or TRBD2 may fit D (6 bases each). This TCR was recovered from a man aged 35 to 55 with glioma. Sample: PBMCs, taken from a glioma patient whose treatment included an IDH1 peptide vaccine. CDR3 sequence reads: CASRGGQNTGELFF. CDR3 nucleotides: TGTGCCAGCAGGGGGGGACAGAACACCGGGGAGCTGTTTTTT.